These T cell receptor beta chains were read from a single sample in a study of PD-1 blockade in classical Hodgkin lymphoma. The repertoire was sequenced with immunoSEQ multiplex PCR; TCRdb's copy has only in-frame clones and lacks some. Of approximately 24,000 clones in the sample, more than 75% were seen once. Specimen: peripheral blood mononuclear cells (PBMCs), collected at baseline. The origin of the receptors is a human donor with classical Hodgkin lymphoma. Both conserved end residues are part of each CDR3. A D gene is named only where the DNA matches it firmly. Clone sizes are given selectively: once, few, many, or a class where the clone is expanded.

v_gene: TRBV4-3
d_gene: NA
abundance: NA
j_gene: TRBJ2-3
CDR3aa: CASSQAQGVELTSTDTQYF
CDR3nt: TGCGCCAGCAGCCAAGCCCAAGGTGTGGAACTGACTAGCACAGATACGCAGTATTTT

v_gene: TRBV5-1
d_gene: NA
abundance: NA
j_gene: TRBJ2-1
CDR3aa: CASSLGGEYNEQFF
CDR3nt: TGCGCCAGCAGCTTGGGCGGGGAGTACAATGAGCAGTTCTTC

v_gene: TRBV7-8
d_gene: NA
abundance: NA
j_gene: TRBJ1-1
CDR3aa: CASSFVAENTEAFF
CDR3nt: TGTGCCAGCAGCTTCGTTGCGGAGAACACTGAAGCTTTCTTT

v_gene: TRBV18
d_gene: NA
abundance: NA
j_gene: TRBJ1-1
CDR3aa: CASSPRGAGMTEAFF
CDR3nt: TGTGCCAGCTCACCACGGGGGGCGGGGATGACTGAAGCTTTCTTT

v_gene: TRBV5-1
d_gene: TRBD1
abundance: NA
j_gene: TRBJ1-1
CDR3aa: CASSLETGGLGVEAFF
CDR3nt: TGCGCCAGCAGCTTGGAGACAGGGGGTTTGGGGGTTGAAGCTTTCTTT

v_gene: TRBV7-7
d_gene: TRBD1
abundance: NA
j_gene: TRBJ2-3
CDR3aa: CASSIDRGDTQYF
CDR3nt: TGTGCTAGCAGCATCGACAGGGGAGATACGCAGTATTTT

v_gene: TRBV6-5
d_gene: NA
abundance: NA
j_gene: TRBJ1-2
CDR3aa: CASSSRSGLYGYTF
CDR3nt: TGTGCCAGCAGTTCCCGATCAGGACTTTATGGCTACACCTTC

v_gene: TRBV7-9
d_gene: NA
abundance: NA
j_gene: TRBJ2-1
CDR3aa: CASSLEGRPYNEQFF
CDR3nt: TGTGCCAGCAGCTTAGAGGGGAGACCCTACAATGAGCAGTTCTTC

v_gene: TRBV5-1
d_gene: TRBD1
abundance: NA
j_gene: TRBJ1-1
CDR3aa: CASSPGTANTEAFF
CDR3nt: TGCGCCAGCAGCCCCGGGACAGCGAACACTGAAGCTTTCTTT

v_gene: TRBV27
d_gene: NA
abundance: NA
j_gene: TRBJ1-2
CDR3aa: CASSGGAGLAYYGYTF
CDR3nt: TGTGCCAGCAGCGGGGGGGCAGGGTTGGCCTACTATGGCTACACCTTC

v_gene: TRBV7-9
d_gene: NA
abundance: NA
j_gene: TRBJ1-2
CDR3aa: CASSLAGQNYGYTF
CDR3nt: TGTGCCAGCAGCTTAGCGGGACAAAACTATGGCTACACCTTC

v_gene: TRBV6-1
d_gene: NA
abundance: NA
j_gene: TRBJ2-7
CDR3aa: CALNPGTPPYEQYF
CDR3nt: TGTGCCCTAAACCCAGGAACACCACCCTACGAGCAGTACTTC

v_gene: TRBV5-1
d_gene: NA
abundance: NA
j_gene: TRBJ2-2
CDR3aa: CASSLSQGNTGELFF
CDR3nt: TGCGCCAGCAGCTTAAGCCAGGGGAACACCGGGGAGCTGTTTTTT

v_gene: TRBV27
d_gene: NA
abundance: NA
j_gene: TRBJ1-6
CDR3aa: CASSLTQQGGYNSPLHF
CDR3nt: TGTGCCAGCAGTTTAACCCAACAGGGAGGATATAATTCACCCCTCCACTTT

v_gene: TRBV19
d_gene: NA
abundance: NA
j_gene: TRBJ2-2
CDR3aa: CASSISSTGWNTGELFF
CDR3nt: TGTGCCAGTAGTATCTCGTCAACCGGGTGGAACACCGGGGAGCTGTTTTTT

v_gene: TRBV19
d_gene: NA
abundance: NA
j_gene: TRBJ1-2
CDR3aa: CASSIDRGSYGYTF
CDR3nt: TGTGCCAGTAGTATAGATCGAGGTTCCTATGGCTACACCTTC

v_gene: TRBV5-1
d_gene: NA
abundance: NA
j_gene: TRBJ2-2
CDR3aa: CASSLGATGELFF
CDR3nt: TGCGCCAGCAGCTTGGGGGCCACCGGGGAGCTGTTTTTT

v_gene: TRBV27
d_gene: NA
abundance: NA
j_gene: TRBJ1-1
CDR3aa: CASSLYPGSTEAFF
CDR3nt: TGTGCCAGCAGTTTATACCCGGGAAGCACTGAAGCTTTCTTT

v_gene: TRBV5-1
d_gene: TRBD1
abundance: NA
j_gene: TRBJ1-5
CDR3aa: CASSQRQGSQPQHF
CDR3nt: TGCGCCAGCAGCCAGAGACAGGGTTCGCAGCCCCAGCATTTT

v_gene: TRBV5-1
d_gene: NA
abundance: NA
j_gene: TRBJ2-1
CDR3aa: CASSLERNEQFF
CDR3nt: TGCGCCAGCAGCTTGGAGCGGAATGAGCAGTTCTTC

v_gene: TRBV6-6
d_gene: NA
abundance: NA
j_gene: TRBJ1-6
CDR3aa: CATKGQTDNSPLHF
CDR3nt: TGTGCCACTAAAGGACAGACAGATAATTCACCCCTCCACTTT

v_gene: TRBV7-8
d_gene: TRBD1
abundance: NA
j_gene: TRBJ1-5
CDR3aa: CASSVVDRGQPQHF
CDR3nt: TGTGCCAGCAGCGTTGTGGACAGGGGTCAGCCCCAGCATTTT

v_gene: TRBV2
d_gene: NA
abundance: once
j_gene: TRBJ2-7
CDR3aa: CASSEGGNEQYF
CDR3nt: TGTGCCAGCAGTGAAGGAGGAAACGAGCAGTACTTC

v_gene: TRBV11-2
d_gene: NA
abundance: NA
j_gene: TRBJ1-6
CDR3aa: CASSPFGSPLHF
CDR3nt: TGTGCCAGCAGCCCTTTCGGATCACCCCTCCACTTT

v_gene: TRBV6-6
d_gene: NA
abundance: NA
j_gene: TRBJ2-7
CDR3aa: CASSQTGTYNEQYF
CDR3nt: TGTGCCAGCAGTCAAACCGGGACATACAACGAGCAGTACTTC

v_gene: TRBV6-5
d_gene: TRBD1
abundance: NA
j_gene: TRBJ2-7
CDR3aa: CASSDRVSYEQYF
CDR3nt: TGTGCCAGCAGTGACAGGGTATCCTACGAGCAGTACTTC

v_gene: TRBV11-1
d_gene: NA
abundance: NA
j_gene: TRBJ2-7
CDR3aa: CASSLGGMGYEQYF
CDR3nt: TGTGCCAGCAGCTTAGGCGGGATGGGCTACGAGCAGTACTTC

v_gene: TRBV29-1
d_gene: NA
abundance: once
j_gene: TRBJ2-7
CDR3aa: CSVLAPQYHEQYF
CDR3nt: TGCAGCGTTTTAGCCCCTCAGTACCACGAGCAGTACTTC

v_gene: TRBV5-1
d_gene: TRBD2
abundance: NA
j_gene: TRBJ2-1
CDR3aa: CASSLSGGTVRGNEQFF
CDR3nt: TGCGCCAGCAGTTTATCGGGGGGGACTGTGAGAGGGAATGAGCAGTTCTTC

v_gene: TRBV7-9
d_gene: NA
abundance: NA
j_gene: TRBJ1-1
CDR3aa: CASRVDGLNTEAFF
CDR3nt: TGTGCCAGCAGGGTGGACGGTCTGAACACTGAAGCTTTCTTT

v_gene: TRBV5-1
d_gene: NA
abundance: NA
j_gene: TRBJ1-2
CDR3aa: CASSSPGGNYGYTF
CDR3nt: TGCGCCAGCAGCTCCCCGGGAGGAAACTATGGCTACACCTTC

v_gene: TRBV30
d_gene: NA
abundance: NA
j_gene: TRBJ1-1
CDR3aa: CAWGKQGGNTEAFF
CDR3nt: TGTGCCTGGGGAAAACAGGGTGGGAACACTGAAGCTTTCTTT

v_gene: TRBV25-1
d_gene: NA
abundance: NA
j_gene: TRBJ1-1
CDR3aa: CASSATGYTEAFF
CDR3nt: TGTGCCAGCAGTGCCACAGGGTACACTGAAGCTTTCTTT

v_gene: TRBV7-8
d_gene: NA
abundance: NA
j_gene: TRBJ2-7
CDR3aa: CASSFSDGRSYEQYF
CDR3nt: TGTGCCAGCAGCTTTAGCGACGGGCGCTCCTACGAGCAGTACTTC

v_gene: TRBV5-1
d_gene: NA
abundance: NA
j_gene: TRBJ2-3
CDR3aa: CASSLGGKDTQYF
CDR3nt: TGCGCCAGCAGCTTGGGGGGGAAAGATACGCAGTATTTT

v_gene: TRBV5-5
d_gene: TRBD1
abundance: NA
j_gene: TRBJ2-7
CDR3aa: CASSLKGTGGYEQYF
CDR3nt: TGTGCCAGCAGCTTGAAGGGGACAGGTGGCTACGAGCAGTACTTC

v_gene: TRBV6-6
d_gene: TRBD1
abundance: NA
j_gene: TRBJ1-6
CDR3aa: CASSLVQGASPLHF
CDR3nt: TGTGCCAGCAGTCTAGTACAGGGGGCCTCACCCCTCCACTTT

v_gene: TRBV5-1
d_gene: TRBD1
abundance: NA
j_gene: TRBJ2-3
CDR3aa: CASSERDRSTDTQYF
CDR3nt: TGCGCCAGCAGCGAAAGGGACAGAAGCACAGATACGCAGTATTTT

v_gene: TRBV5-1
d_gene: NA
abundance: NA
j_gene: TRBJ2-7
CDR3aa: CASSLFGVPEQYF
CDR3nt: TGCGCCAGCAGCCTGTTTGGGGTCCCCGAGCAGTACTTC

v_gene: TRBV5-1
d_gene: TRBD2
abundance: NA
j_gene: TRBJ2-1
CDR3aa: CASSLAGGGSYNEQFF
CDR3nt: TGCGCCAGCAGCTTGGCCGGCGGGGGATCCTACAATGAGCAGTTCTTC

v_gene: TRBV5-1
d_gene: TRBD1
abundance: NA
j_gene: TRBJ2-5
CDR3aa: CASSLAGTGPQETQYF
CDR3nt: TGCGCCAGCAGCTTGGCCGGGACAGGGCCTCAAGAGACCCAGTACTTC

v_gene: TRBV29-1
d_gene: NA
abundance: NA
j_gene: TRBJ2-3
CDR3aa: CSAPDRPNTDTQYF
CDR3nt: TGCAGCGCCCCGGACCGGCCCAATACAGATACGCAGTATTTT

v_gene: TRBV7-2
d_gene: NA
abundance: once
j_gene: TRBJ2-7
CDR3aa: CASSQTTYYEQYF
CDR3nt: TGTGCCAGCAGTCAAACGACCTACTACGAGCAGTACTTC

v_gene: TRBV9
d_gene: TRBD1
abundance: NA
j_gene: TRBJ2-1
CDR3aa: CASSVGTGVIDEQFF
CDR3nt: TGTGCCAGCAGCGTCGGGACAGGGGTCATAGATGAGCAGTTCTTC

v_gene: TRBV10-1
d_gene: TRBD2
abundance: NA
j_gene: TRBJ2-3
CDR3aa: CASSASGGADTQYF
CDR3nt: TGCGCCAGCAGCGCTAGCGGGGGTGCAGATACGCAGTATTTT

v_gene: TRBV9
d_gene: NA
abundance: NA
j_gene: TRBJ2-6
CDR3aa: CASSVAGGLAGANVLTF
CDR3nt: TGTGCCAGCAGCGTAGCCGGGGGGCTAGCTGGGGCCAACGTCCTGACTTTC

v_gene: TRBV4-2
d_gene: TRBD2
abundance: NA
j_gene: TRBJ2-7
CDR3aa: CASSLSGVDYEQYF
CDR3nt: TGTGCCAGCAGCCTTAGCGGGGTTGACTACGAGCAGTACTTC

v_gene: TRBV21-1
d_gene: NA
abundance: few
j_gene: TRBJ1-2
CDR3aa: CASSHYYGYTF
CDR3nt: TGTGCCAGCAGCCACTACTATGGCTACACCTTC

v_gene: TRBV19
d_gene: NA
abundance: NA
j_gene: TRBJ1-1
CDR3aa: CASSSSPGTVNTEAFF
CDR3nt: TGTGCCAGTAGTTCGAGTCCCGGGACCGTGAACACTGAAGCTTTCTTT

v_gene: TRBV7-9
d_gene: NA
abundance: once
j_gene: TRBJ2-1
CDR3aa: CASSFPPGSNEQFF
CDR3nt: TGTGCCAGCAGCTTTCCTCCGGGTTCAAATGAGCAGTTCTTC

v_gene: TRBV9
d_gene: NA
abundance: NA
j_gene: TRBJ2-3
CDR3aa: CASSVAGAQGTDTQYF
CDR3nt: TGTGCCAGCAGCGTAGCTGGCGCGCAGGGCACAGATACGCAGTATTTT

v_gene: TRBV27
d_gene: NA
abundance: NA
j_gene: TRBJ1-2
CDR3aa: CASSQTASVRGYTF
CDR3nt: TGTGCCAGCAGTCAGACAGCCTCGGTGAGGGGCTACACCTTC

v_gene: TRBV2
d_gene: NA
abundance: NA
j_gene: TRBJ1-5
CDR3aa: CASSPGWGNQPQHF
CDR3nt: TGTGCCAGCAGCCCAGGGTGGGGCAATCAGCCCCAGCATTTT

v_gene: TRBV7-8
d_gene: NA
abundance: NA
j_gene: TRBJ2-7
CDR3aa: CASSSPYEQYF
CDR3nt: TGTGCCAGCAGCTCTCCCTACGAGCAGTACTTC

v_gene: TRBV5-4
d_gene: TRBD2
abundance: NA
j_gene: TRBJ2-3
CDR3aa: CASSLMERGPALTQYF
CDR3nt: TGTGCCAGCAGCTTGATGGAGCGGGGGCCCGCCCTTACGCAGTATTTT

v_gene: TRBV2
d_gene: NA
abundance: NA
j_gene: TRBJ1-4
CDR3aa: CASSSRVPNEKLFF
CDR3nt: TGCGCCAGCAGTTCCCGGGTCCCCAATGAAAAACTGTTTTTT

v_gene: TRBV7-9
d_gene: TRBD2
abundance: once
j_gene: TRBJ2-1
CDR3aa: CASSLKRGGHNEQFF
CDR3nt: TGTGCCAGCAGCCTGAAGCGGGGGGGACACAATGAGCAGTTCTTC

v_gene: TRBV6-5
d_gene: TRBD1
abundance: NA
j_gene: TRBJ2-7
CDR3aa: CASNLGGTGTYEQYF
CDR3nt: TGTGCCAGCAATCTTGGTGGGACAGGGACCTACGAGCAGTACTTC

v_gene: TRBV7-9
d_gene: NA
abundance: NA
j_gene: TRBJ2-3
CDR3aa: CASSAGHWDTDTQYF
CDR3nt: TGTGCCAGCAGCGCAGGACATTGGGACACAGATACGCAGTATTTT

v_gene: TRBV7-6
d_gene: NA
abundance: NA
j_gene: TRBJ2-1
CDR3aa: CASSSRVGGGYNEQFF
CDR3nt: TGTGCCAGCAGCTCTAGGGTGGGCGGCGGGTACAATGAGCAGTTCTTC